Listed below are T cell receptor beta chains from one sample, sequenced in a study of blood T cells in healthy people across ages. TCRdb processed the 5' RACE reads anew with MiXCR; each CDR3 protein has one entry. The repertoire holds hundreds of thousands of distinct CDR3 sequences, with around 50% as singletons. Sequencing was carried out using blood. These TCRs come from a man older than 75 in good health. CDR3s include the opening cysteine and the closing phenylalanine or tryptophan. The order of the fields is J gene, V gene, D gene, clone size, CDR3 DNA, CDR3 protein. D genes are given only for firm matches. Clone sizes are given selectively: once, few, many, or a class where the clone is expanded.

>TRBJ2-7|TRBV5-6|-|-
TGTGCCAGCAGCAGAGGGCGGATCTACGAGCAGTACTTC
CASSRGRIYEQYF
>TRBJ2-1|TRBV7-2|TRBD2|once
TGTGCCAGCAGCTCAGTAGCGGGACCTTACAATGAGCAGTTCTTC
CASSSVAGPYNEQFF
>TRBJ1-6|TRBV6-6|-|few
TGTGCCAGCACCTCGGGGGGGAAAGGATCACCCCTCCACTTT
CASTSGGKGSPLHF
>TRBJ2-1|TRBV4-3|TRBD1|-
TGCGCCAGCAGTCAAGGACAGGGTCGCTCCTACAATGAGCAGTTCTTC
CASSQGQGRSYNEQFF
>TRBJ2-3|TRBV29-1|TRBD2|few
TGCAGCGTTGAAGGAACTAGCGGTAGCACAGATACGCAGTATTTT
CSVEGTSGSTDTQYF
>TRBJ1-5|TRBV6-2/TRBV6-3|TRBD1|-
TGTGCCAGTGGACAGGGCGATTTAACTCCCCAGCATTTT
CASGQGDLTPQHF
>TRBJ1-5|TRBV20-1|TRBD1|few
TGCAGCCCTGTGGGCCCGGGACAGTTAAATCAGCCCCAGCATTTT
CSPVGPGQLNQPQHF
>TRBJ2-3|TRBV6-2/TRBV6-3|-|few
TGTGCCAGCAGGGACAGTTCCGTGGATACGCAGTATTTT
CASRDSSVDTQYF
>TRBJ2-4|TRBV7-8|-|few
TGTGCCAGCAGCTTAAACCCCAAGGTGGGGTGGCAGTACTTC
CASSLNPKVGWQYF
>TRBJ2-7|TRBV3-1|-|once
TGTGCCAGCAGCCAAGATCTTAGAGGACAACATTACGAGCAGTACTTC
CASSQDLRGQHYEQYF
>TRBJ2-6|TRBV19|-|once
TGTGCCGGTAGTGCCCCCCCGGGGACACGAAGCTCTGGGGCCAACGTCCTGACTTTC
CAGSAPPGTRSSGANVLTF
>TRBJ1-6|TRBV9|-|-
TGTGCCAGCAGCGTAGGTACTTCACCCCTCCACTTT
CASSVGTSPLHF
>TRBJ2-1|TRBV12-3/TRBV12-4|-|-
TGTGCCAGCATCTCCCGGGACCGCGTCTCCTACAATGAGCAGTTCTTC
CASISRDRVSYNEQFF
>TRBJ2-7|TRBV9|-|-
TGTGCCAGCAGCACCCGGACAGACTCCGACGAGCAGTACTTC
CASSTRTDSDEQYF
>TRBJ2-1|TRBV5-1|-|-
TGCGCCAGCAGTACCTCTAACGCAGACTCCTACAATGAGCAGTTCTTC
CASSTSNADSYNEQFF
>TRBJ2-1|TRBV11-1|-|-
TGTGCCAGCATGACGGGAACTTACAATGAGCAGTTCTTC
CASMTGTYNEQFF
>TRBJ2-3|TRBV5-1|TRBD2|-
TGCGCCAGCAGCTATACACCGGGACTAGCGGGAGTTGCAGATACGCAGTATTTT
CASSYTPGLAGVADTQYF
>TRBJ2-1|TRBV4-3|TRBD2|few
TGCGCCAGCAGCCAAGGGCGGGTTGCGGGACTAGAGTACAATGAGCAGTTCTTC
CASSQGRVAGLEYNEQFF
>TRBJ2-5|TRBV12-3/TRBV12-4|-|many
TGTGCCAGCAGTTTGGATACAGAGACCCAGTACTTC
CASSLDTETQYF
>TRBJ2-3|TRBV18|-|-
TGTGCCAGCTCATACGCCGTGAGCTCAGATACGCAGTATTTT
CASSYAVSSDTQYF
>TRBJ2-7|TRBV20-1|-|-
TGCAGTGCTCATTGGCAGGGTGGGTCCTACGAGCAGTACTTC
CSAHWQGGSYEQYF
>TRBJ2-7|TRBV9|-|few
TGTGCCAGTGGGGAGGGGGTCTCCTACGAGCAGTACTTC
CASGEGVSYEQYF
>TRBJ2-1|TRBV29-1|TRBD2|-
TGCAGCGCCCCCGGGCGGCTAGCGGGCCACAATGAGCAGTTCTTC
CSAPGRLAGHNEQFF
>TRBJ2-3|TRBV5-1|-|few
TGCGCCAGCAGGCCAGGAGGGTCAGATACGCAGTATTTT
CASRPGGSDTQYF
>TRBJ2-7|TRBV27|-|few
TGTGCCAGCAGTAGGTGGGGGCCCCACGAGCAGTACTTC
CASSRWGPHEQYF
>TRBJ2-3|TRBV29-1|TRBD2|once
TGCAGCGCTGAAGAGGTGGGACTAGCAGGGGATACGCAGTATTTT
CSAEEVGLAGDTQYF
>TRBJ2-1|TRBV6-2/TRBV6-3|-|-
TGTGCCAGCAGCGTTTACCGCCGGGAGACCCAGTTCTTC
CASSVYRRETQFF
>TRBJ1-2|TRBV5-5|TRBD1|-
TGTGCCAGCAGCTGGACAGGGGGAGAATATGGCTACACCTTC
CASSWTGGEYGYTF
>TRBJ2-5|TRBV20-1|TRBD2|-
TGCAGTGCTAGGGGGACTAGCGGGAGGGAAGAGACCCAGTACTTC
CSARGTSGREETQYF
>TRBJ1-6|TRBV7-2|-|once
TGTGCCAGCAGCTTAGTCAGGGTAACTAATTCACCCCTCCACTTT
CASSLVRVTNSPLHF
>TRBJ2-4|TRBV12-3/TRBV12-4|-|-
TGTGCCAGCAGCCGACCCGGGGTCCTAGCCAAAAACATTCAGTACTTC
CASSRPGVLAKNIQYF
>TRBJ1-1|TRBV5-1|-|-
TGCGCCAGCCAAAACTCGAACACTGAAGCTTTCTTT
CASQNSNTEAFF
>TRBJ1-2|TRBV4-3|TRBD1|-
TGCGCCAGCAGCCAAGAGACAGGGGGGAATCTTAACTATGGCTACACCTTC
CASSQETGGNLNYGYTF
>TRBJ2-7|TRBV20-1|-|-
TGCAGTGCTAGATTCCTCCAGGACGAGCAGTACTTC
CSARFLQDEQYF
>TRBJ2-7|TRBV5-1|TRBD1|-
TGCGCCAGCAGCTGGACCACAGGGGCCCACGAGCAGTACTTC
CASSWTTGAHEQYF
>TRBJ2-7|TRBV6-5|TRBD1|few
TGTGCCAGCAGTTGGGGCAGGGGGAGCGAGCAGTACTTC
CASSWGRGSEQYF
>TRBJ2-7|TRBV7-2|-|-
TGTGCCAGCAGCTTCGGGATCGGTCGGCAGTACTTC
CASSFGIGRQYF
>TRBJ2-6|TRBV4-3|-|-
TGCGCCAGCAGCCAGTTCGGGGCCAACGTCCTGACTTTC
CASSQFGANVLTF